This T cell receptor (beta chain) appears in the sequencing data of a study of OX40 agonist ivuxolimab in advanced cancers. Libraries were prepared by immunoSEQ multiplex PCR; TCRdb keeps only in-frame clonotypes and omits some of them. Seen here are approximately 35,000 clones, over 75% observed once, and the top ten hold about 10%. Study-level points and caveats: At 0.1 to 3.0 mg/kg and by week 6, CD4+ and CD8+ T cells in the blood had expanded clonally. On average, CD8+ T cells showed a greater number of expanded clones than CD4+.

Regarding this clone: As yet, its antigen is unknown.

Germline values: CDR1 MNHNS, CDR2 SASEGT. There are 14 residues in the CDR3. J was trimmed by 1 base and V by 3 bases; bases with no gene match: 2. The source material was CD4+ or CD8+ T cells sorted from blood, sampled in a trial of the OX40 agonist ivuxolimab. The receptor comes from an adult with an advanced solid tumor such as melanoma, head and neck, liver or kidney cancer. This chain uses TRBV6-1 with TRBJ1-1; 7 bases match TRBD1. DNA of the CDR3: TGTGCCAGCAGTGACAGGGGGGGGAACACTGAAGCTTTCTTT. It codes for CASSDRGGNTEAFF.